A selection of T cell receptor beta chains follows, all from one sample in a study of OX40 agonist ivuxolimab in advanced cancers. Some clones are missing from TCRdb's copy, which holds only in-frame ones; the method was immunoSEQ multiplex PCR. This sample carries some 40,000 clones, roughly 90% of them seen once, and the ten largest clones take over 12%. Sequenced material: CD4+ or CD8+ T cells sorted from blood, taken in a trial of the OX40 agonist ivuxolimab. These receptors were obtained from an adult with an advanced solid tumor such as melanoma, head and neck, liver or kidney cancer. CDR3s include the opening cysteine and the closing phenylalanine or tryptophan. A D gene is named only where the DNA matches it firmly.

V	D	J	CDR3
TRBV6-1	.	TRBJ1-1	CASSTADTEAFF
TRBV6-5	.	TRBJ1-5	CASSISGRDQPQHF
TRBV7-8	.	TRBJ2-7	CASSLAQASYEQYF
TRBV5-6	.	TRBJ1-2	CASSLVTPGDGYTF
TRBV6-1	TRBD1	TRBJ2-7	CASSEVDRGRVEQYF
TRBV28	.	TRBJ1-2	CASSLEVEGLGYTF
TRBV6-5	.	TRBJ1-1	CASTYNTEAFF
TRBV27	.	TRBJ2-1	CASSSLQGIPSYNEQFF
TRBV6-5	.	TRBJ2-7	CASSYSISSYEQYF
TRBV30	.	TRBJ1-1	CAWSITAATEAFF
TRBV4-1	.	TRBJ2-3	CASSQLPGPTDTQYF
TRBV28	.	TRBJ1-5	CASSETSRYSNQPQHF
TRBV9	.	TRBJ2-4	CASSVAGARGNIQYF
TRBV27	.	TRBJ2-2	CASSKGNTGELFF
TRBV7-8	.	TRBJ2-1	CASSLLGRALSYNEQFF